The 12 T cell receptor beta chains in this list originate from one sample, sequenced in a study of graft-versus-host responses after intestinal transplantation. Method: immunoSEQ multiplex PCR; TCRdb's copy keeps in-frame clones and lacks some. The data show 9,500 to 15,000 clones, over 85% seen once. Sequenced here: PBMCs, sampled roughly 110 days after intestinal transplant. These receptors all stem from a human patient who received an intestinal transplant, so some T cells may come from the graft donor.

This clone was detected only once. The chain is built from TRBV13 and TRBJ2-7, with D possibly being TRBD1 (5 bases). V was pared by 2 bases and J by 6 bases, with 5 bases between. CDR1 is PRHDT and CDR2 is FYEKMQ in the germline V gene (reference sequence). The CDR3 totals 11 residues. The CDR3 here is CASSLRGEQYF. The CDR3 DNA follows: TGTGCCAGCAGCTTAAGGGGCGAGCAGTACTTC.

The rearrangement joins TRBV6-5 to TRBJ1-5, with TRBD1 matching over 9 bases. CDR3 length equals 14 residues. CDR1 and CDR2 from the germline V gene are MNHEY and SVGAGI. V was clipped by 4 bases and J by 4 bases; unmatched bases: 2. CDR3 sequence reads: CASSFGTGNQPQHF. As DNA, the CDR3 is TGTGCCAGCAGTTTTGGGACAGGGAATCAGCCCCAGCATTTT.

The CDR3: CASSPTSGRNTGELFF. The DNA of the CDR3 is TGTGCCAGCAGTCCTACTAGCGGGAGGAACACCGGGGAGCTGTTTTTT. The chain has TRBV2 and TRBJ2-2; TRBD2 matches at 11 bases. This CDR3 region has 16 residues. V trimming: 5 bases; J trimming: 1 base; junction bases outside the gene matches: 3. Germline V gene lookup returns CDR1 SNHLY and CDR2 FYNNEI.

This clone turned up a few times. J is TRBJ2-5 and V is TRBV21-1; TRBD2 reflects the table's D call only, with no check against the DNA. TRBV21-1 is noted as a pseudogene. There are 11 residues in the CDR3. This CDR3 reads CASSIIETQYF. The CDR3 DNA reads as TGTGCCAGCAGCATTATAGAGACCCAGTACTTC.

The chain uses TRBV28 and TRBJ2-7, with TRBD1 matching 11 bases. Germline V CDR1 and CDR2: MDHEN, SYDVKM. After removal of 3 bases from V and 1 base from J, the junction contained 5 bases not matched to a gene. This CDR3 has 16 residues. The DNA for the CDR3 is TGTGCCAGCAGTTTCTTAGGGACAGGGGGTTCCTACGAGCAGTACTTC. This encodes CASSFLGTGGSYEQYF.

The rearrangement uses TRBV6-5 and TRBJ2-7; a possible D gene is TRBD1 (5 bases). Deletions cut 5 bases from V and 6 bases from J, with 17 bases between. Germline CDR1 reads MNHEY; CDR2 reads SVGAGI. This CDR3 has 14 residues. CDR3 protein: CASSANAGLSEQYF. CDR3 nucleotides: TGTGCCAGCAGTGCAAATGCAGGGTTGTCCGAGCAGTACTTC.

The chain joins TRBV29-1 to TRBJ2-7; 10 nucleotides line up with TRBD2. The CDR3 covers 14 residues. The germline V gene encodes CDR1 SQVTM and CDR2 ANQGSEA. The ends lost 7 bases at V and 2 bases at J; junction bases unmatched: 8. Here the CDR3 DNA reads TGCAGCGCCATAAAGCGGGAGGGCACCTACGAGCAGTACTTC. Its translation is CSAIKREGTYEQYF.

J is TRBJ2-1 and V is TRBV27, with 10 bases identical to TRBD2. The trim removed 2 bases at V and 6 bases at J, leaving 7 bases unmatched. This CDR3 has 16 residues. In germline, CDR1 is MNHEY, CDR2 SMNVEV (reference sequence). CDR3 DNA: TGTGCCAGCAGTTTAGCTAGCGGGAGAAGGGGCAATGAGCAGTTCTTC. Encoded protein: CASSLASGRRGNEQFF.

V gene TRBV5-1 combines with J gene TRBJ2-3, with unresolved D. The germline gives CDR1 SGHRS, CDR2 YFSETQ. V was cut by 4 bases and J by 6 bases, with 12 bases left in between. This CDR3 region has 13 residues. In DNA form, the CDR3 reads TGCGCCAGCAGCCCCGTGGGTGGGGATACGCAGTATTTT. Residues: CASSPVGGDTQYF.

The chain couples TRBV7-9 to TRBJ2-1, with D possibly TRBD2 on 6 matching bases. The V gene's germline CDR1 is SEHNR and CDR2 FQNEAQ (reference sequence). The CDR3 extends over 12 amino acids. V was shortened by 8 bases and J by 9 bases, with 14 bases between the two germline ends. CDR3 amino acids: CASAGTGGEQFF. Here the CDR3 DNA reads TGTGCCAGCGCGGGGACTGGTGGTGAGCAGTTCTTC.

This chain uses TRBV19 with TRBJ1-1, with TRBD1 identical over 8 bases. The length of the CDR3 is 14 residues. Germline-derived CDR1 and CDR2 are LNHDA and SQIVND (reference sequence). Unmatched junction bases numbered 3, after V lost 5 bases and J lost 1 base. CDR3 sequence: CASSPDRGNTEAFF. Here the CDR3 DNA reads TGTGCCAGTAGTCCAGACAGGGGGAACACTGAAGCTTTCTTT.

The chain has TRBV6-5 and TRBJ2-1; the D is unclear. The germline CDR1 and CDR2 sequences are MNHEY and SVGAGI. V lost 2 bases and J lost 7, with 6 bases in between. The CDR3 runs to 12 residues. CDR3 amino acids: CASSYRGNEQFF. Written as DNA, the CDR3 is TGTGCCAGCAGTTACCGAGGTAATGAGCAGTTCTTC.